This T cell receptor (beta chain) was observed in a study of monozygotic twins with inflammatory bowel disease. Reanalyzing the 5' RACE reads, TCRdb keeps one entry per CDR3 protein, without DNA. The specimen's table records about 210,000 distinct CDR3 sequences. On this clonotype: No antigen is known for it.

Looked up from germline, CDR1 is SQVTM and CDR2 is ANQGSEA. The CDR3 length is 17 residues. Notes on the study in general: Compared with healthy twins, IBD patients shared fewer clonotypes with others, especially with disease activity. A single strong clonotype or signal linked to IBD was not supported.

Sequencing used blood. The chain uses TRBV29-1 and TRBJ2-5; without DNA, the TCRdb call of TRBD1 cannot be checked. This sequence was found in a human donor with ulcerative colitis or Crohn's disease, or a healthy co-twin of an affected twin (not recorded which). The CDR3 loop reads CSVEDLRRQRSQETQYF.